These 3 T cell receptor beta chains were all obtained from the same sample, sequenced in a study of glioma-infiltrating T cells after dendritic cell vaccination. Libraries were prepared by immunoSEQ multiplex PCR; TCRdb keeps only in-frame clonotypes and omits some of them. The sample lists tens of thousands of clones, more than 75% occurring once. Here the sequenced sample was blood, taken before dendritic cell vaccination. The receptor source for this set is a human donor with glioblastoma.

The chain links TRBV15 to TRBJ1-5, with D unclear. This CDR3 region has 13 residues. CDR1 and CDR2 (germline): LNHNV, YYDKDF (reference sequence). The V end was cut by 1 base, the J end by 8 bases, with 9 bases between. CDR3 in amino acids: CATSRVPSEPQHF. CDR3 in DNA: TGTGCCACCAGCAGAGTTCCTTCAGAGCCCCAGCATTTT.

The gene calls are TRBV7-9 and TRBJ1-2, with D possibly being TRBD1 (5 bases). This CDR3 has 12 residues. With 5 bases removed from V and 8 bases from J, the gap between germline ends came to 12 bases. Germline CDR1 reads SEHNR; CDR2 reads FQNEAQ (reference sequence). The CDR3 is CASSIGQGGYTF. CDR3 bases: TGTGCCAGCAGCATCGGACAAGGCGGCTACACCTTC.

V and J are TRBV2 and TRBJ1-5, with TRBD1 matching over 10 bases. V shed 4 bases and J 6 bases; nucleotides not matched to a gene: 9. The CDR3 has 16 amino acids. CDR1 is SNHLY, CDR2 FYNNEI, per germline. The CDR3 reads CASSAARTGGGQPQHF. CDR3 bases: TGTGCCAGCAGTGCCGCTAGGACAGGGGGAGGTCAGCCCCAGCATTTT.